The clone carrying this T cell receptor (beta chain) has only a few counts. Time point in this sample: pretreatment peripheral blood. All patients carried locally advanced or metastatic urothelial carcinoma. The CDR3 is 20 amino acids. J was trimmed by 13 bases and V by 2 bases; bases with no gene match: 24. This sample is drawn from a study of PD-L1 blockade in urothelial cancer. Looking at the study overall: Patients went on atezolizumab in the mid-2010s, receiving 1,200 mg intravenously every 3 weeks. Treatment start was followed by blood analysis at 3 weeks (second dose) and again at 6 weeks.

The table came from immunoSEQ multiplex PCR; TCRdb's copy has only in-frame clones and leaves some out. The data hold 56,000 or so clones, with 65% to 90% observed a single time. The sample here was PBMCs, taken around atezolizumab (anti-PD-L1) treatment. The clonotype was recovered from a man in his sixties or seventies with urothelial cancer. The gene calls are TRBV6-7 and TRBJ2-1; 12 nucleotides match TRBD2. TRBV6-7 is an open reading frame whose function is uncertain. The CDR3 loop reads CASSYTPPRPLAGGGIDQFF. CDR3 in DNA: TGTGCCAGCAGTTACACCCCGCCGCGGCCTCTAGCGGGAGGGGGGATCGATCAGTTCTTC.